In its sample, the clone carrying this T cell receptor (beta chain) was seen a few times. The antigen is undetermined. This entry belongs to a study of T cell repertoires in cytomegalovirus infection. As for the study in general: Both recently identified HLA-C-restricted and well-studied HLA-B-restricted CMV epitopes were used in the study. Both a matching HLA type and CMV infection were indicated by public TCR beta signatures. General study points: Individuals carrying CMV plus the relevant HLA were identified by cumulative frequency of public TCR beta families. Dominating the ex vivo response were TCR beta clonotypes that were CMV-specific and HLA-C-restricted.

TCRdb reprocessed the reads with MiXCR, giving one entry per CDR3 protein. The sample comprises under 200,000 distinct CDR3 sequences, less than 25% of which are singletons, and roughly 25% rests with the top ten. Looked up from germline, CDR1 is MNHNS and CDR2 is SASEGT. The CDR3 is made up of 16 amino acids. With 3 bases clipped from V and 3 bases from J, the junction kept 10 bases outside the gene matches. The chain uses TRBV6-1 and TRBJ2-7, with 8 bases aligning to TRBD1. The sequence was obtained from a human donor in good health (CMV status not recorded). Some clones in this sample may be carry-over from other donors' samples. The input for sequencing was CD8+ T cells from cultured PBMCs, taken from culture after CMV antigen stimulation. CDR3 residues: CASSEVFGTGIYEQYF. CDR3 sequence (DNA): TGTGCCAGCAGTGAGGTCTTTGGGACAGGTATCTACGAGCAGTACTTC.